This T cell receptor (beta chain) is drawn from a study of shared clonotypes between healthy human individuals. The wider study: Sampling drew on donors who were two women and three men aged 18 to 49.

CDR3 size: 17 residues. Germline values: CDR1 SGHVS, CDR2 FNYEAQ. Trimming at V came to 1 base and at J to 2 bases, leaving 8 bases not matched to a gene. The method was immunoSEQ multiplex PCR; TCRdb's version includes in-frame clones alone and lacks a portion of them. Among 1.6 million or so clones listed, about 98.5% were seen once. J is TRBJ2-7 and V is TRBV7-6; 10 bases align to TRBD1. The receptor comes from a man aged 25 to 40 in good health. What was sequenced was naive CD4+ T cells sorted from blood. Documented subset: CD45RA+ positively selected. CDR3 nucleotides: TGTGCCAGCAGCTTAGAGGGTATCGGGACAGGGGCCTACGAGCAGTACTTC. Amino acid sequence: CASSLEGIGTGAYEQYF.